This record looks at one T cell receptor (beta chain) sequence and its context. The record originates from a study of cytomegalovirus exposure and HLA in healthy donors. The primer mix had 60 Vbeta and 13 Jbeta primers. Sequencing was performed with immunoSEQ multiplex PCR; in TCRdb, only in-frame clones are kept and a portion is missing. The sample yields over 100,000 clones, approximately 69% seen once. This receptor was obtained from a man aged 35 to 55 in good health and CMV-seropositive. The material sequenced was PBMCs.

As DNA, the CDR3 is TGCGCCAGCAGCCTGACAGGGGGGGGGAACTATGGCTACACCTTC. Residues: CASSLTGGGNYGYTF. The V call is TRBV4-1, the J call TRBJ1-2; 9 nucleotides line up with TRBD1. V lost 4 bases to trimming and J lost 2 bases; unmatched junction nucleotides: 5. This CDR3 comprises 15 residues. Germline V lookup: CDR1 MGHRA, CDR2 YSYEKL.